Included here is one T cell receptor (beta chain) sequence, with context. The data originate from a study of shared clonotypes between healthy human individuals. Positive CCR7 selection of CD45RO-negative cells yielded the naive CD8 cells, and terminally differentiated effector memory CD45RA+ cells were excluded. Deep-level running was used for the assay. Produced via immunoSEQ multiplex PCR; TCRdb's table is partial and in-frame only. The data contain 450,000 to 700,000 clones, nearly 97% of them singletons. V was clipped by 0 bases and J by 4 bases; unmatched bases: 8. CDR1 is LNHDA and CDR2 is SQIVND in the germline V gene (reference sequence). This CDR3 region has 17 residues.

This rearrangement joins TRBV19 to TRBJ2-5; TRBD2 matches 10 bases. Sequencing input: naive CD8+ T cells sorted from blood. This sequence was found in a woman under 40 in good health. CDR3 nucleotide sequence: TGTGCCAGTAGTATAGATCAGGCTAGCGGGAGTGCAGAGACCCAGTACTTC. It codes for CASSIDQASGSAETQYF.